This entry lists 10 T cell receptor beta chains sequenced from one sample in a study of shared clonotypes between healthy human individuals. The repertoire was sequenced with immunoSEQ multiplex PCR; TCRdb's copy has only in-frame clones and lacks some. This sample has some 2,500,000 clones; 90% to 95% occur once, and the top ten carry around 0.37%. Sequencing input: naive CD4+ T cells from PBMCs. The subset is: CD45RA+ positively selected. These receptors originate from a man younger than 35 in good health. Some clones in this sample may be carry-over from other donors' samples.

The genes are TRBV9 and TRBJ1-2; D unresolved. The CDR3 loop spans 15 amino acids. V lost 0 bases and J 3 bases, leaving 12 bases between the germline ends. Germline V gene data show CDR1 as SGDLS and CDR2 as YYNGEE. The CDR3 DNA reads TGTGCCAGCAGCGTAGGTTGGGGATTCGACTATGGCTACACCTTC. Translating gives CASSVGWGFDYGYTF.

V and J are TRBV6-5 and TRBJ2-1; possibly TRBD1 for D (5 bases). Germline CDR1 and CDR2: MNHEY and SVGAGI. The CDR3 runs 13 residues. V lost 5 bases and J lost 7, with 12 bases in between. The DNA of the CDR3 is TGTGCCAGCAGTACCGGCGGACAAAATGAGCAGTTCTTC. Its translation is CASSTGGQNEQFF.

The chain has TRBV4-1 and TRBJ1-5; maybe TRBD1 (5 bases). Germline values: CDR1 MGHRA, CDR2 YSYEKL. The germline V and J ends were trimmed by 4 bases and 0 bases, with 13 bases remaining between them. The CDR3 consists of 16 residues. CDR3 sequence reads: CASSPRDGPSNQPQHF. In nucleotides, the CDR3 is TGCGCCAGCAGCCCCCGGGACGGACCTAGCAATCAGCCCCAGCATTTT.

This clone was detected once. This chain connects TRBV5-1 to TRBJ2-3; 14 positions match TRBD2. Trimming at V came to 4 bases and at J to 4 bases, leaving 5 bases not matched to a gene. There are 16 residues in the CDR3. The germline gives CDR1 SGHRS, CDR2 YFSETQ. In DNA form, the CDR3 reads TGCGCCAGCAGCCGGGGACTAGCGGGAGCGGCAGATACGCAGTATTTT. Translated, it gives CASSRGLAGAADTQYF.

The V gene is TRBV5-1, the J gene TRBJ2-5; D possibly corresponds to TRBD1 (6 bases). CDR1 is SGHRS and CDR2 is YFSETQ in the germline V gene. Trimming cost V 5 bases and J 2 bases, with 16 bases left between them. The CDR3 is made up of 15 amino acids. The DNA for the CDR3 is TGCGCCAGCAGATCGGTGGCAGGGGCTCAAGAGACCCAGTACTTC. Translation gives CASRSVAGAQETQYF.

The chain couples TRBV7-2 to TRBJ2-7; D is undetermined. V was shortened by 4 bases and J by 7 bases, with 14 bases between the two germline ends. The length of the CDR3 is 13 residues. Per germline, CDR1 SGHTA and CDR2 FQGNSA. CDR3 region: CASSSLRSLEQYF. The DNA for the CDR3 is TGTGCCAGCAGCTCACTCCGATCTTTGGAGCAGTACTTC.

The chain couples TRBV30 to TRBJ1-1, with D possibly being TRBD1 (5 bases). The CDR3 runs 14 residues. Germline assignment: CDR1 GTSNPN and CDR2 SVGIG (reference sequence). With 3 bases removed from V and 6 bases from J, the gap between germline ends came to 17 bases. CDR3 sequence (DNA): TGTGCCTGGAGATCGGACACTCGTATATCTGAAGCTTTCTTT. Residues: CAWRSDTRISEAFF.

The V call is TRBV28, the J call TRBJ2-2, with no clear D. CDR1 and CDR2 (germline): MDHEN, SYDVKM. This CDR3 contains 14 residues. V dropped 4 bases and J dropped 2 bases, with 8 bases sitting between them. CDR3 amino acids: CASSSTANTGELFF. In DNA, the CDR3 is TGTGCCAGCAGTTCCACAGCCAACACCGGGGAGCTGTTTTTT.

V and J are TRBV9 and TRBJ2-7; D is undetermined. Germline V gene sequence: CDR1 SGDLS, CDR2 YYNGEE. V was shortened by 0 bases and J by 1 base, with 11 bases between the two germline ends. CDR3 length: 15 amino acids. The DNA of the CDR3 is TGTGCCAGCAGCGTAGGTGCTTCTCAATCCTACGAGCAGTACTTC. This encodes CASSVGASQSYEQYF.

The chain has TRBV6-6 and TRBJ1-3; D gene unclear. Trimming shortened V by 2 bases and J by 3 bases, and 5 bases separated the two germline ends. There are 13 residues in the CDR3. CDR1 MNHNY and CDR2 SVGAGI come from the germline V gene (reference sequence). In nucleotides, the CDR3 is TGTGCCAGCAGTTACCACGATGGAAACACCATATATTTT. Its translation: CASSYHDGNTIYF.